The 16 T cell receptor beta chains below all came from one sample that was sequenced in a study of control samples from healthy donors and cancer patients. Profiling relied on immunoSEQ multiplex PCR, and the TCRdb table lists in-frame clones only, not all of them. This table has about 130,000 clones, about 90% appearing once. The sequencing sample was made of blood. The source of these receptors is a young man in good health.

The chain carries TRBV2 and TRBJ2-7; perhaps TRBD1 as D (5 bases). The germline V gene encodes CDR1 SNHLY and CDR2 FYNNEI. The ends were cut back, 7 bases at V and 4 bases at J, with 17 bases in the middle. This CDR3 region has 14 residues. CDR3 residues: CASTFKQGSYEQYF. The CDR3 bases are TGTGCCAGCACTTTCAAGCAGGGCTCTTACGAGCAGTACTTC.

This clone was seen once. This chain joins TRBV27 and TRBJ2-7; D is perhaps TRBD2 (5 bases). Germline values: CDR1 MNHEY, CDR2 SMNVEV (reference sequence). V lost 6 bases to trimming and J lost 3 bases, with 12 bases between them. The CDR3 runs to 13 residues. CDR3 DNA sequence: TGTGCCAGCAGCCAAGACTACCGCTACGAGCAGTACTTC. It yields the protein CASSQDYRYEQYF.

The chain uses TRBV6-5 and TRBJ2-7, with TRBD1 matching over 8 bases. V shed 6 bases and J 0 bases; nucleotides not matched to a gene: 7. Germline V gives CDR1 MNHEY, CDR2 SVGAGI. CDR3 length equals 15 residues. The CDR3 sequence: CASRGQGHLSYEQYF. CDR3 nucleotides: TGTGCCAGCAGAGGACAGGGTCATCTCTCCTACGAGCAGTACTTC.

The gene calls are TRBV14 and TRBJ1-6, with D unresolved. CDR3 length: 15 residues. Deletions cut 0 bases from V and 6 bases from J, with 9 bases between. Germline-derived CDR1 and CDR2 are SGHDN and FVKESK. CDR3 coding DNA: TGTGCCAGCAGCCAAGAGGGGAGGCGTAATTCACCCCTCCACTTT. Translation: CASSQEGRRNSPLHF.

This clone came up a few times. The chain couples TRBV9 to TRBJ1-3; D remains ambiguous. This CDR3 is built from 11 residues. Trimming left V 3 bases short and J 5 bases short, with 3 bases between. Germline V gene sequence: CDR1 SGDLS, CDR2 YYNGEE. CDR3: CASSDRNTIYF. The DNA for the CDR3 is TGTGCCAGCAGCGACAGAAACACCATATATTTT.

The V and J genes are TRBV13 and TRBJ2-1; D ambiguous. The length of the CDR3 is 13 residues. With 0 bases removed from V and 6 bases from J, the gap between germline ends came to 6 bases. Germline values: CDR1 PRHDT, CDR2 FYEKMQ (reference sequence). The CDR3 DNA is TGTGCCAGCAGCTTAGGCAGAGGCAATGAGCAGTTCTTC. It translates to CASSLGRGNEQFF.

V and J are TRBV9 and TRBJ2-7; 10 bases agree with TRBD2. CDR3 length: 15 amino acids. Germline CDR1 reads SGDLS; CDR2 reads YYNGEE. V dropped 4 bases and J dropped 2; count of bases not matched to a gene: 6. CDR3 loop: CASSLGLAVTYEQYF. As DNA, the CDR3 is TGTGCCAGCAGCCTTGGACTAGCGGTAACCTACGAGCAGTACTTC.

This clone was found once. The rearrangement uses TRBV7-9 and TRBJ2-3; perhaps TRBD2 as D (5 bases). The CDR3 is made up of 11 amino acids. Germline V CDR1 and CDR2: SEHNR, FQNEAQ (reference sequence). Deletions cut 8 bases from V and 6 bases from J, with 9 bases between. CDR3 residues: CASEADDTQYF. The CDR3 DNA reads as TGTGCCAGCGAAGCGGATGATACGCAGTATTTT.

This chain uses TRBV7-2 with TRBJ1-1; D is uncertain. Looked up from germline, CDR1 is SGHTA and CDR2 is FQGNSA. V lost 3 bases to trimming and J lost 1 base, with 9 bases between them. The CDR3 is made up of 14 amino acids. CDR3 sequence: CASSFMETNTEAFF. CDR3 in DNA: TGTGCCAGCAGCTTCATGGAAACGAACACTGAAGCTTTCTTT.

This sequence joins TRBV7-9 and TRBJ2-7; D unresolved. Trimming took 5 bases from V and 3 from J, leaving 14 bases between them. The CDR3 is 14 amino acids. CDR1 is SEHNR, CDR2 FQNEAQ, per germline (reference sequence). DNA for the CDR3: TGTGCCAGCAGCCCCGCAGTAAAGGGCTACGAGCAGTACTTC. It is translated as CASSPAVKGYEQYF.

A few counts support this clone. The rearrangement uses TRBV5-4 and TRBJ2-7; perhaps TRBD2 as D (6 bases). Trimming took off 3 bases at V and 2 bases at J, with 12 bases between the two ends. Germline CDR1 reads SGHNT; CDR2 reads YYREEE (reference sequence). The CDR3 extends over 14 amino acids. The CDR3 here is CASSWDLAAYEQYF. CDR3 in DNA: TGTGCCAGCAGCTGGGACTTAGCAGCCTACGAGCAGTACTTC. The complete variable domain, with remaining parts taken from reference TRBV5-4 and TRBJ2-7, reads ETGVTQSPTHLIKTRGQQVTLRCSSQSGHNTVSWYQQALGQGPQFIFQYYREEENGRGNFPPRFSGLQFPNYSSELNVNALELDDSALYLCASSWDLAAYEQYFGPGTRLTVT.

The chain combines TRBV7-3 with TRBJ2-5, with TRBD2 matching over 10 bases. The CDR3 contains 15 residues. Looked up from germline, CDR1 is SGHTA and CDR2 is FQGTGA. Trimming removed 5 bases from V and 2 bases from J; junction bases left unmatched: 5. The CDR3 region is CASSKLAGRQETQYF. The DNA of the CDR3 is TGTGCCAGCAGCAAACTAGCGGGGAGGCAAGAGACCCAGTACTTC.

J is TRBJ2-7 and V is TRBV19; 9 nucleotides agree with TRBD1. Germline CDR1 is LNHDA and CDR2 is SQIVND (reference sequence). The CDR3 contains 13 residues. V trimming: 9 bases; J trimming: 2 bases; junction bases outside the gene matches: 5. CDR3: CASRDRAAYEQYF. CDR3 DNA: TGTGCCAGCCGGGACAGGGCCGCCTACGAGCAGTACTTC.

The chain links TRBV18 to TRBJ2-1; TRBD2 matches at 9 bases. The CDR3 extends over 17 amino acids. The germline V gene encodes CDR1 KGHSH and CDR2 LQKENI. V lost 8 bases, J lost 7 bases, and 18 bases stayed unmatched. The DNA for the CDR3 is TGTGCCAGCCAGCCAGTGAGACTAGCGGATAGGGCTAATGAGCAGTTCTTC. Protein product: CASQPVRLADRANEQFF.

The rearrangement joins TRBV11-2 to TRBJ2-7; tentative D call: TRBD1 (5 bases). Germline loops: CDR1 SGHAT, CDR2 FQNNGV. Trimming took 3 bases from V and 5 from J, leaving 17 bases between them. The CDR3 extends over 15 amino acids. The CDR3 protein is CASSLGSRVRDEQYF. CDR3 DNA sequence: TGTGCCAGCAGCTTGGGATCCCGAGTCAGGGACGAGCAGTACTTC.

The rearrangement uses TRBV7-3 and TRBJ2-5; D remains unclear. The CDR3 sequence is 17 residues long. Looked up from germline, CDR1 is SGHTA and CDR2 is FQGTGA. V shed 2 bases and J shed 4 bases, with 20 bases lying between them. CDR3: CASSLASMSIDGETQYF. CDR3 DNA: TGTGCCAGCAGCTTAGCCAGTATGTCGATTGATGGAGAGACCCAGTACTTC.